These 26 T cell receptor beta chains were all obtained from the same sample, sequenced in a study of T-cell memory formation after mild COVID-19. In TCRdb, the 5' RACE reads were re-called with MiXCR into one record per CDR3 protein. This sample carries about 390,000 distinct CDR3 sequences, around 21% of them seen once, and the ten largest clones take around 13%. Sample: PBMCs or a T cell subset sorted from them (not recorded which). The source is an adult woman who had mild COVID-19 (a few samples of this study predate the infection). Cell type and time point are not known.

The chain uses TRBV7-2 and TRBJ2-7; maybe TRBD1 (7 bases). This CDR3 region has 15 residues. The germline V gene has CDR1 SGHTA and CDR2 FQGNSA. Trimming took off 4 bases at V and 6 bases at J, with 19 bases between the two ends. CDR3 amino acids: CASSWWGGGGSEQYF. The CDR3 DNA reads TGTGCCAGCAGCTGGTGGGGCGGAGGGGGCAGCGAGCAGTACTTC.

The chain uses TRBV19 and TRBJ2-7; TRBD1 matches 11 bases. CDR1 is LNHDA, CDR2 SQIVND, per germline (reference sequence). The CDR3 covers 14 residues. V lost 9 bases and J lost 2; bases outside the gene matches: 6. CDR3 sequence: CASRRDRGTYEQYF. In DNA form, the CDR3 reads TGTGCCAGCCGCCGGGACAGGGGGACCTACGAGCAGTACTTC.

This clonotype was found a few times. The CDR3 nucleotides are TGTGCCAGCAGCGCCCGACACGAGGGTGACCCCTACGAGCAGTACTTC. Its translation is CASSARHEGDPYEQYF. The chain is built from TRBV7-9 and TRBJ2-7, with D tentatively TRBD2 (5 bases). In germline, CDR1 is SEHNR, CDR2 FQNEAQ (reference sequence). This CDR3 is 16 amino acids long. V dropped 5 bases and J dropped 2 bases, with 19 bases sitting between them.

This sequence joins TRBV7-7 and TRBJ2-2; 7 nucleotides agree with TRBD2. The CDR3 consists of 14 residues. V dropped 7 bases and J dropped 5; count of bases not matched to a gene: 7. Germline values: CDR1 SSHAT, CDR2 FNYEAQ (reference sequence). The DNA of the CDR3 is TGTGCCAGCAAACGATTGGGGGGGACCGGGGAGCTGTTTTTT. Translated, it gives CASKRLGGTGELFF.

This rearrangement joins TRBV7-9 to TRBJ1-5; D is undetermined. Germline CDR1 reads SEHNR; CDR2 reads FQNEAQ (reference sequence). CDR3 length equals 12 residues. V was trimmed by 1 base and J by 10 bases, leaving 8 bases between them. CDR3 sequence (DNA): TGTGCCAGCAGCTTAGGGACCGCACCCCAGCATTTT. This encodes CASSLGTAPQHF.

This chain connects TRBV28 to TRBJ2-7, with D perhaps TRBD1 (6 bases). Germline CDR1 MDHEN, CDR2 SYDVKM. There are 14 residues in the CDR3. The V and J ends lost 5 bases and 1 base respectively, with 12 bases between them. The CDR3 protein is CASSPMTGSYEQYF. In DNA form, the CDR3 reads TGTGCCAGCAGTCCTATGACAGGATCCTACGAGCAGTACTTC.

This clonotype has at least ten counts. The gene calls are TRBV25-1 and TRBJ1-1, with unresolved D. V lost 3 bases, J lost 8 bases, and 10 bases lay in between. CDR1 MGHDK and CDR2 SYGVNS come from the germline V gene. The CDR3 contains 12 residues. In DNA, the CDR3 is TGTGCCAGCAGTGACACGTCTGGGGAAGCTTTCTTT. It is translated as CASSDTSGEAFF.

This clonotype has ten or more counts. V is TRBV12-3 or TRBV12-4 and J is TRBJ2-4; D may be TRBD1 (6 bases). V was pared by 0 bases and J by 8 bases, with 14 bases between. The CDR3 runs to 15 residues. CDR3: CASSLATGLGDIQYF. CDR3 DNA sequence: TGTGCCAGCAGTTTAGCCACAGGGTTAGGCGACATTCAGTACTTC.

J is TRBJ2-1 and V is TRBV20-1; TRBD1 or TRBD2 may be the D gene (5 bases each). The CDR3 totals 16 residues. V was shortened by 6 bases and J by 4 bases, with 22 bases between the two germline ends. Germline assignment: CDR1 DFQATT and CDR2 SNEGSKA (reference sequence). The DNA of the CDR3 is TGCAGTGCCCTGGGGGTTAGTGGGCCGCATTACAATGAGCAGTTCTTC. Residues: CSALGVSGPHYNEQFF.

This clonotype was counted a few times. The chain employs TRBV4-3 and TRBJ2-3; D may match TRBD1 or TRBD2 (5 bases each). This CDR3 has 16 amino acids. The V gene lost 3 bases and the J gene lost 4 bases, with 17 bases spanning the gap. Germline V gene sequence: CDR1 LGHNA, CDR2 YSLEER. The chain's CDR3 is CASSHTGYGTPDTQYF. DNA for the CDR3: TGCGCCAGCAGCCATACGGGATACGGGACCCCAGATACGCAGTATTTT.

The chain couples TRBV6-2 or TRBV6-3 to TRBJ2-1; the match to TRBD2 covers 8 bases. CDR1 is MNHEY and CDR2 is SVGEGT in the germline V gene. The CDR3 has 15 amino acids. The V segment lost 6 bases and the J segment 9 bases; nucleotides outside the gene matches: 13. For the CDR3, the DNA is TGTGCCAGCAGAAGAGCGGGAGAAGGGGTAGCTGAGCAGTTCTTC. This codes for CASRRAGEGVAEQFF.

V gene TRBV19 combines with J gene TRBJ1-5; D perhaps matches TRBD1 (6 bases). The V end lost 6 bases, the J end lost 5 bases, and 17 bases lay between the germline ends. The CDR3 totals 15 residues. CDR1 and CDR2 from the germline V gene are LNHDA and SQIVND (reference sequence). The CDR3 DNA follows: TGTGCCAGTAGAAGTCGTGGGGGGGCGTATCAGCCCCAGCATTTT. It translates to CASRSRGGAYQPQHF.

The rearrangement links TRBV24-1 to TRBJ2-2, with D possibly called TRBD1 or TRBD2 (5 bases each). This CDR3 has 16 amino acids. CDR1 is KGHDR and CDR2 is SFDVKD in the germline V gene. V was clipped by 4 bases and J by 6 bases, with 17 bases between them. CDR3 sequence: CATSDQVRGAPGELFF. The CDR3 DNA follows: TGTGCCACCAGTGACCAGGTGCGAGGGGCGCCCGGGGAGCTGTTTTTT.

This clonotype was counted a few times. The chain uses TRBV20-1 and TRBJ1-2; D gene unclear. The ends were cut back, 0 bases at V and 4 bases at J, with 6 bases in the middle. The CDR3 runs 12 residues. The germline gives CDR1 DFQATT, CDR2 SNEGSKA (reference sequence). The CDR3 DNA follows: TGCAGTGCTAGAGATTGGGGCTATGGCTACACCTTC. Protein product: CSARDWGYGYTF.

The chain employs TRBV20-1 and TRBJ1-4, with no clear D. The CDR3 has 12 residues. CDR1 and CDR2 (germline): DFQATT, SNEGSKA (reference sequence). V shed 3 bases and J shed 0 bases, with 2 bases lying between them. CDR3 nucleotide sequence: TGCAGTGCTAGTGCAACTAATGAAAAACTGTTTTTT. As protein: CSASATNEKLFF.

The J gene is TRBJ2-7, the V gene TRBV10-3; D perhaps matches TRBD2 (5 bases). V lost 8 bases and J lost 5, with 13 bases in between. Germline loops: CDR1 ENHRY, CDR2 SYGVKD. This CDR3 has 12 amino acids. In DNA, the CDR3 is TGTGCCATCCGGGCGGCGGGCCACGAGCAGTACTTC. It codes for CAIRAAGHEQYF.

The chain joins TRBV24-1 to TRBJ1-5; D is uncertain. CDR1 and CDR2 (germline): KGHDR, SFDVKD. The CDR3 has 13 residues. The V gene lost 5 bases and the J gene lost 3 bases, with 7 bases spanning the gap. CDR3 DNA: TGTGCCACCAGTGTAGGCCTCAATCAGCCCCAGCATTTT. Translated, it gives CATSVGLNQPQHF.

This clonotype was observed once. The genes are TRBV7-9 and TRBJ2-3, with TRBD2 identical over 11 bases. V was pared by 5 bases and J by 3 bases, with 13 bases of the junction left unmatched. This CDR3 contains 18 residues. Germline CDR1 and CDR2: SEHNR and FQNEAQ (reference sequence). The DNA of the CDR3 is TGTGCCAGCAGCCAGAATAGCGGGAGGGCCCGGAGGACAGATACGCAGTATTTT. The encoded protein is CASSQNSGRARRTDTQYF.

This clonotype was seen only a few times. V usage is TRBV7-2 and J usage is TRBJ1-6; no clear D gene. Germline assignment: CDR1 SGHTA and CDR2 FQGNSA. V gave up 2 bases and J gave up 8 bases, with 7 bases separating them. This CDR3 is 13 amino acids long. CDR3 sequence reads: CASSLLTDSPLHF. DNA of the CDR3: TGTGCCAGCAGCTTATTGACGGATTCACCCCTCCACTTT.

This clonotype showed up just a few times. The V gene is TRBV12-3 or TRBV12-4, the J gene TRBJ1-2; TRBD1 agrees at 12 bases. The CDR3 is 16 amino acids. The J segment lost 8 bases and the V segment lost 4 bases, leaving 11 bases of the junction unmatched. CDR3 nucleotides: TGTGCCAGCAGTTCGGACCCGGGACAGGGGGCACTCGGCTACACCTTC. This sequence encodes CASSSDPGQGALGYTF.

The V call is TRBV6-1, the J call TRBJ1-2; D gene uncertain. The germline CDR1 and CDR2 sequences are MNHNS and SASEGT. V gave up 5 bases and J gave up 0 bases, with 7 bases separating them. This CDR3 is built from 13 residues. The CDR3 DNA follows: TGTGCCAGCAGTTCTGGGTCTAACTATGGCTACACCTTC. It codes for CASSSGSNYGYTF.

This chain links TRBV7-9 with TRBJ2-7, with D possibly being TRBD1 or TRBD2 (6 bases each). The CDR3 is 14 amino acids. V was shortened by 3 bases and J by 2 bases, with 11 bases between the two germline ends. Germline loops: CDR1 SEHNR, CDR2 FQNEAQ (reference sequence). CDR3 region: CASSFQGRTYEQYF. Written as DNA, the CDR3 is TGTGCCAGCAGCTTCCAGGGGAGGACCTACGAGCAGTACTTC.

There are a few counts of this clonotype. The genes are TRBV15 and TRBJ2-5, with D unclear. This CDR3 comprises 15 residues. Trimming took off 1 base at V and 4 bases at J, with 13 bases between the two ends. Germline V gene data show CDR1 as LNHNV and CDR2 as YYDKDF (reference sequence). As DNA, the CDR3 is TGTGCCACCAGCAGAGTACGTGGGCGCGGAGAGACCCAGTACTTC. As protein: CATSRVRGRGETQYF.

The chain has TRBV12-3 or TRBV12-4 and TRBJ1-1; D uncertain. This CDR3 has 15 residues. V was shortened by 6 bases and J by 0 bases, with 14 bases between the two germline ends. CDR3 loop: CASSPPKGMNTEAFF. The CDR3, as DNA: TGTGCCAGCAGCCCTCCCAAAGGGATGAACACTGAAGCTTTCTTT.

This clonotype came up a few times. The gene calls are TRBV10-3 and TRBJ2-3; 8 bases are shared with TRBD1. The junction had 9 bases not matched to a gene; V was cut back by 4 bases and J by 9 bases. CDR1 and CDR2 from the germline V gene are ENHRY and SYGVKD. The CDR3 runs to 14 residues. The CDR3 region has the DNA TGTGCCATCAGTGGGGACAGACAGGGGAACACGCAGTATTTT. Amino acids: CAISGDRQGNTQYF.

This clonotype was seen only a few times. The V gene is TRBV27, the J gene TRBJ1-2, with a possible D match to TRBD1 (6 bases). V dropped 5 bases and J dropped 8 bases, with 18 bases sitting between them. CDR3 length: 14 amino acids. Germline assignment: CDR1 MNHEY and CDR2 SMNVEV (reference sequence). The DNA for the CDR3 is TGTGCCAGCAGTACCCCCCCTTTCACAGGGGGCTACACCTTC. This encodes CASSTPPFTGGYTF.